What follows is one T cell receptor (beta chain) and its context. Its antigen is unknown. Patients with chemo-refractory metastatic non-small-cell lung cancer received focal radiation plus CTLA-4 blockade with ipilimumab. This table comes from immunoSEQ multiplex PCR, and its TCRdb copy is limited to in-frame clones, with some not included. The sample yields just over 14,000 clones, 70% to 85% seen once. CDR1 SQVTM and CDR2 ANQGSEA come from the germline V gene. V shed 6 bases, J shed 6 bases, and the junction held 13 bases outside the gene matches. The CDR3 extends over 14 amino acids. This specimen comes from a study of radiotherapy plus CTLA-4 blockade in lung cancer. Overall study context: Among patients, over 15% showed objective responses, and around 30% had disease control. Whole-study results and caveats: Per reports, early blood T cell clone dynamics, plus interferon-beta, forecast response most strongly. The study found tumor-derived TCR clones expanded in blood after radiotherapy plus ipilimumab.

The receptor was isolated from a human donor with non-small cell lung cancer whose response to radiotherapy plus ipilimumab could not be evaluated. Here the sequenced sample was peripheral blood, taken from a patient treated with radiotherapy plus ipilimumab. The chain combines TRBV29-1 with TRBJ1-1, with 7 bases identical to TRBD1. The CDR3 nucleotides read TGCAGCGTCGTCGGATTGACAGGGCGGCCTGAAGCTTTCTTT. Amino acid sequence: CSVVGLTGRPEAFF.